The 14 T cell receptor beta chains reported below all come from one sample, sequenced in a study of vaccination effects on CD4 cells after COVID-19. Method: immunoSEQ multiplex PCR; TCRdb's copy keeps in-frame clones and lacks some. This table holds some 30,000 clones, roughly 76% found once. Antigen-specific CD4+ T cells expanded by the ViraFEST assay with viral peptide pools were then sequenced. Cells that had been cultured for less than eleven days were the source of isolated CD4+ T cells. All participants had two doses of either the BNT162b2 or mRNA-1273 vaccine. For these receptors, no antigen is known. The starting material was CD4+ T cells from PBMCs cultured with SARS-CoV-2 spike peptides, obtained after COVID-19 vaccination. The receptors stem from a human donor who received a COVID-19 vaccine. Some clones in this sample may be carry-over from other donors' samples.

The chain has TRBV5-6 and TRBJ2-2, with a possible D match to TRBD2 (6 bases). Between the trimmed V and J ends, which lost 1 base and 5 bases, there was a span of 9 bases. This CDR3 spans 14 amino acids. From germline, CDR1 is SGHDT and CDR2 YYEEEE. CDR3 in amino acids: CASSLTGGTGELFF. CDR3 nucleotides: TGTGCCAGCAGCTTGACAGGAGGGACCGGGGAGCTGTTTTTT. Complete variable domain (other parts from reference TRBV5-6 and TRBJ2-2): DAGVTQSPTHLIKTRGQQVTLRCSPKSGHDTVSWYQQALGQGPQFIFQYYEEEERQRGNFPDRFSGHQFPNYSSELNVNALLLGDSALYLCASSLTGGTGELFFGEGSRLTVL.

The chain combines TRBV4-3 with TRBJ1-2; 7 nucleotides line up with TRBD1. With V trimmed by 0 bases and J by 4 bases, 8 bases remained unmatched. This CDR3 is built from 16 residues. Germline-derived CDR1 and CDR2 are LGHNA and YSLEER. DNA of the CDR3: TGCGCCAGCAGCCAAGACGGGCAGGGGGGAAGCTATGGCTACACCTTC. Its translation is CASSQDGQGGSYGYTF.

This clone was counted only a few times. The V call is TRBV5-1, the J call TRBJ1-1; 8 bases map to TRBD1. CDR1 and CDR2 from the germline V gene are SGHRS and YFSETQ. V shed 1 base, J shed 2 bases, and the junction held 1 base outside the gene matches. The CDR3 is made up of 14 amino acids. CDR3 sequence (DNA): TGCGCCAGCAGCTTGTCAGGGGGCAACACTGAAGCTTTCTTT. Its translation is CASSLSGGNTEAFF.

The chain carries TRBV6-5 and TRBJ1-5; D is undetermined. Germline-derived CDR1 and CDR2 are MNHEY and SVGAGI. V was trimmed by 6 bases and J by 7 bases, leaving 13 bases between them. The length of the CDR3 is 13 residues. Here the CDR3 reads CASSQSLLQPQHF. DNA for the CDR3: TGTGCCAGCAGCCAGTCGTTGTTGCAGCCCCAGCATTTT.

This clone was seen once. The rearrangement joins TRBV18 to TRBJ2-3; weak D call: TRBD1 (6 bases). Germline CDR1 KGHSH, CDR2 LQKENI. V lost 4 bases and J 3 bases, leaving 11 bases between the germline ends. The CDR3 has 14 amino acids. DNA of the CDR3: TGTGCCAGCTCACAAAGGGGGAGTACAGATACGCAGTATTTT. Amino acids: CASSQRGSTDTQYF. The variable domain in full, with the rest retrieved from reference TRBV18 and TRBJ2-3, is NAGVMQNPRHLVRRRGQEARLRCSPMKGHSHVYWYRQLPEEGLKFMVYLQKENIIDESGMPKERFSAEFPKEGPSILRIQQVVRGDSAAYFCASSQRGSTDTQYFGPGTRLTVL.

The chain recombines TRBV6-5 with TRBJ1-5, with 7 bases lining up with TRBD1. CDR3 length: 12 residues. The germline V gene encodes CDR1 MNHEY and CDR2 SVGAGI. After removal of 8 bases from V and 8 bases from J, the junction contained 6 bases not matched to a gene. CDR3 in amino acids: CASGRGLEPQHF. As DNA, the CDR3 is TGTGCCAGCGGGAGGGGGCTGGAGCCCCAGCATTTT.

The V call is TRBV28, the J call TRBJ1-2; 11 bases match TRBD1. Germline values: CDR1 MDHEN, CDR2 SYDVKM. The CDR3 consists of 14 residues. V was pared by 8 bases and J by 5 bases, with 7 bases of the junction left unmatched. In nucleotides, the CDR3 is TGTGCCAGCTGGGGGACAGGGGGGCGTTATGGCTACACCTTC. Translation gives CASWGTGGRYGYTF.

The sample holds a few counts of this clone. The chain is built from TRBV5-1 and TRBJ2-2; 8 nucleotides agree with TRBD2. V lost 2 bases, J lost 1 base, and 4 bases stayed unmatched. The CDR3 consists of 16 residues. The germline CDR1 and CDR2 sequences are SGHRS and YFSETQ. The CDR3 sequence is CASSFSSGKNTGELFF. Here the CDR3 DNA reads TGCGCCAGCAGCTTCAGTAGCGGGAAGAACACCGGGGAGCTGTTTTTT.

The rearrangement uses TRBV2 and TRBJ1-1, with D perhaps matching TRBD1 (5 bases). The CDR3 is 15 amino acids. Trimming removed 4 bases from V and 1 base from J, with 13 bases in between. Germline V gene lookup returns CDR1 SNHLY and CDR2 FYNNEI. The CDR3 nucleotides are TGTGCCAGCAGTGTAGCCGGACACCAGAACACTGAAGCTTTCTTT. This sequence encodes CASSVAGHQNTEAFF. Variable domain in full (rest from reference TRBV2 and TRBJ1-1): EPEVTQTPSHQVTQMGQEVILRCVPISNHLYFYWYRQILGQKVEFLVSFYNNEISEKSEIFDDQFSVERPDGSNFTLKIRSTKLEDSAMYFCASSVAGHQNTEAFFGQGTRLTVV.

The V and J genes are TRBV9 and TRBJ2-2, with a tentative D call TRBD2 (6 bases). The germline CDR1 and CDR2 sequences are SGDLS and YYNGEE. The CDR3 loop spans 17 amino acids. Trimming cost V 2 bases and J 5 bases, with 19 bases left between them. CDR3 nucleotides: TGTGCCAGCAGCGTCCGGGACTCGGGCTCGGGAACCGGGGAGCTGTTTTTT. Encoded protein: CASSVRDSGSGTGELFF.

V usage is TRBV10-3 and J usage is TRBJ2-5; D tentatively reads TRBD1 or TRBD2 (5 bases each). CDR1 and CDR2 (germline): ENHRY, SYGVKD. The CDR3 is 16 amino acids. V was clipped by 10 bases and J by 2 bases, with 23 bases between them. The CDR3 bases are TGTGCCACCGGCGGTAGGGGACCAGGCCTTCAAGAGACCCAGTACTTC. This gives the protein CATGGRGPGLQETQYF.

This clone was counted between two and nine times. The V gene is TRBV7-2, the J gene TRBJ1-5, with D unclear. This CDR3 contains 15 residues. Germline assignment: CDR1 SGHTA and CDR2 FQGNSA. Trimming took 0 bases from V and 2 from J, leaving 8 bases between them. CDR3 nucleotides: TGTGCCAGCAGCTTAGCTGGGGTAGGCAATCAGCCCCAGCATTTT. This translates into CASSLAGVGNQPQHF. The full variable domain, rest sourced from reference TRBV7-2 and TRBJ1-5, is GAGVSQSPSNKVTEKGKDVELRCDPISGHTALYWYRQSLGQGLEFLIYFQGNSAPDKSGLPSDRFSAERTGGSVSTLTIQRTQQEDSAVYLCASSLAGVGNQPQHFGDGTRLSIL.

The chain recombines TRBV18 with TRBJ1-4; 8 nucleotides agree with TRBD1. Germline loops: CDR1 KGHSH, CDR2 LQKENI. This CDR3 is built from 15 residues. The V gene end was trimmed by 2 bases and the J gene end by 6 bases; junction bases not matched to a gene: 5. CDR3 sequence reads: CASSPNRQGYEKLFF. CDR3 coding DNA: TGTGCCAGCTCACCAAATCGACAGGGGTATGAAAAACTGTTTTTT.

CDR3 in DNA: TGTGCCAGCAACCCCGGGGGCGGGGCCAACTATGGCTACACCTTC. Translated: CASNPGGGANYGYTF. The rearrangement links TRBV7-9 to TRBJ1-2, with D perhaps TRBD1 (6 bases). Germline CDR1 reads SEHNR; CDR2 reads FQNEAQ (reference sequence). There are 15 residues in the CDR3. Trimming took off 7 bases at V and 2 bases at J, with 17 bases between the two ends.